Listed below are T cell receptor beta chains from one sample, sequenced in a study of T cells expressing NK-cell markers. TCRdb re-called the 5' RACE reads; one entry per CDR3 protein, DNA not given. The record lists about 460,000 distinct CDR3 sequences, of which the ten most abundant hold over 1.3%. The sample taken for sequencing was blood T cells: a sorted CD56 or NKG2C T cell subset, CD4+ or CD8+ T cells, or bulk PBMC T cells (not recorded which). Receptors were obtained from a woman between 50 and 59 years old in good health. CDR3s include the opening cysteine and the closing phenylalanine or tryptophan.

TRBV4-1	TRBJ1-1	CASSQEAPGSPEAFF
TRBV4-2	TRBJ1-6	CASSQESRGSPLHF
TRBV5-1	TRBJ2-3	CASSLAARDTQYF
TRBV3-1	TRBJ2-7	CASSQAMGLAGHSYEQYF
TRBV7-2	TRBJ2-1	CASSPPFPTGVSGEQFF
TRBV12-5	TRBJ2-5	CASGFTGRQETQYF
TRBV12-3/TRBV12-4	TRBJ1-4	CASSSGGGLFF
TRBV4-1	TRBJ2-5	CASSQPTSGRGTQYF
TRBV4-1	TRBJ1-5	CASGGGLSNQPQHF
TRBV3-1	TRBJ2-3	CASSQGRADTQYF
TRBV12-3/TRBV12-4	TRBJ2-4	CASSFRSPGVADGKVKNIQYF
TRBV3-1	TRBJ2-2	CASSQGPPQSNIGELFF
TRBV5-1	TRBJ2-1	CASSPPTSGYDEQFF
TRBV3-1	TRBJ2-1	CASSQEGTPPKNEQFF
TRBV9	TRBJ2-5	CASSGILGGSETQYF
TRBV18	TRBJ1-2	CASSPDPGNGYTF
TRBV7-8	TRBJ2-7	CASSLSAGTDDAYEQYF
TRBV4-1	TRBJ2-7	CASSPRDVMAYEQYF
TRBV12-3/TRBV12-4	TRBJ1-2	CASRNTGQGMDGYTF
TRBV11-2	TRBJ2-1	CASSPGTGGSNEQFF
TRBV12-3/TRBV12-4	TRBJ2-5	CASSQSLGTMAQYF
TRBV2	TRBJ2-2	CASSEGGRDGELFF
TRBV3-1	TRBJ2-1	CASRSGGGIGSYNEQFF
TRBV1	TRBJ2-3	CTSSQDRGSSSTDTQYF
TRBV12-3/TRBV12-4	TRBJ1-1	CASNPRDSMNTEAFF
TRBV9	TRBJ2-3	CASSPPGQRNTDTQYF
TRBV10-3	TRBJ2-5	CATSAQGAQETQYF
TRBV20-1	TRBJ2-4	CSATTGTAGKNIQYF
TRBV15	TRBJ1-2	CATSRDLGDGYTF
TRBV20-1	TRBJ2-2	CSAPGGPNTGELFF
TRBV5-1	TRBJ1-4	CASSLRRGEGEKLFF
TRBV29-1	TRBJ1-1	CSAHQGYRTEAFF
TRBV30	TRBJ2-2	CASRRGAGNTGELFF
TRBV6-2/TRBV6-3	TRBJ2-1	CASSYSLSGGNEQFF
TRBV10-3	TRBJ2-7	CAISDSDSISYEQYF